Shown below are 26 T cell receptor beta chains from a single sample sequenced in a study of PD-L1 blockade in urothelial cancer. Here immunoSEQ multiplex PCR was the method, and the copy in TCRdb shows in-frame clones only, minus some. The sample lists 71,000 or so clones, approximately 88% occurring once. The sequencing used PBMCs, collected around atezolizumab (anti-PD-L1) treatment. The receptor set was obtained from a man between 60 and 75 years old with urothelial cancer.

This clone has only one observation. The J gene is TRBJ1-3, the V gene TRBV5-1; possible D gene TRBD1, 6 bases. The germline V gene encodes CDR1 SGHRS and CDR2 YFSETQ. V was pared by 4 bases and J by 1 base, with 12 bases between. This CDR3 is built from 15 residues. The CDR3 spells CASSTGQSSGNTIYF. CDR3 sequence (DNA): TGCGCCAGCAGCACAGGACAGTCGTCTGGAAACACCATATATTTT.

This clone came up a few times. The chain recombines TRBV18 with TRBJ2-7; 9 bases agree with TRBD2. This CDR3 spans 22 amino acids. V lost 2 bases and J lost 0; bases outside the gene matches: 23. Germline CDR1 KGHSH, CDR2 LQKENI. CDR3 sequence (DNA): TGTGCCAGCTCACCAAAGGGCGAGGCTAGCGGGGCCTATGTCCCCCTCTCCTACGAGCAGTACTTC. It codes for CASSPKGEASGAYVPLSYEQYF.

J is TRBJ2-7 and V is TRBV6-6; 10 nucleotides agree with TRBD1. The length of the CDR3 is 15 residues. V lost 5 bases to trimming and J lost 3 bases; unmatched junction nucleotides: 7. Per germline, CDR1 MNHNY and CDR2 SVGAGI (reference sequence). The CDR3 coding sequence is TGTGCCAGCAGTCCCGGACAGGGGGGCGGCTACGAGCAGTACTTC. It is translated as CASSPGQGGGYEQYF.

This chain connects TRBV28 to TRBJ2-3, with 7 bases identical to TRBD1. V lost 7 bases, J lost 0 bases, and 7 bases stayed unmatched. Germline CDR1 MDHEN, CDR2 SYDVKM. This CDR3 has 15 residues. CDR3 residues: CASTEYRGSTDTQYF. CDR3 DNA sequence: TGTGCCAGCACAGAATACAGGGGTAGCACAGATACGCAGTATTTT. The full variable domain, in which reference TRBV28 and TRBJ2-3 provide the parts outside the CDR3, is DVKVTQSSRYLVKRTGEKVFLECVQDMDHENMFWYRQDPGLGLRLIYFSYDVKMKEKGDIPEGYSVSREKKERFSLILESASTNQTSMYLCASTEYRGSTDTQYFGPGTRLTVL.

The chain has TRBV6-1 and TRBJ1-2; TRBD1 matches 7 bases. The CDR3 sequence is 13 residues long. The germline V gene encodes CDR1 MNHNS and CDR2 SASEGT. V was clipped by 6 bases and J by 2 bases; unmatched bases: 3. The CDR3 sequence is CASRGQSNYGYTF. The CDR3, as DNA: TGTGCCAGCAGGGGACAGAGCAACTATGGCTACACCTTC.

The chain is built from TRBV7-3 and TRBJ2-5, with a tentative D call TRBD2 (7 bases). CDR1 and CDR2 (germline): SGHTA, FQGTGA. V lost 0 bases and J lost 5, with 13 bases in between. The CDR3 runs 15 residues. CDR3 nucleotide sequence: TGTGCCAGCAGCTTAACGGGGGGGCGGGTGGAGACCCAGTACTTC. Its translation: CASSLTGGRVETQYF. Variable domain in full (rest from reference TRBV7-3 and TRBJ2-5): GAGVSQTPSNKVTEKGKYVELRCDPISGHTALYWYRQSLGQGPEFLIYFQGTGAADDSGLPNDRFFAVRPEGSVSTLKIQRTERGDSAVYLCASSLTGGRVETQYFGPGTRLLVL.

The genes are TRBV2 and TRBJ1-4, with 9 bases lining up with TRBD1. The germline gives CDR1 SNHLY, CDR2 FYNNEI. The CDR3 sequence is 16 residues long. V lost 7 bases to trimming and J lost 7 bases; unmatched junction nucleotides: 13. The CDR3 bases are TGTGCCAGCACCCCCCGGCGGGACAGGGTTAGTGAAAAACTGTTTTTT. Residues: CASTPRRDRVSEKLFF. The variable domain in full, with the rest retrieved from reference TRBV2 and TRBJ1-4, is EPEVTQTPSHQVTQMGQEVILRCVPISNHLYFYWYRQILGQKVEFLVSFYNNEISEKSEIFDDQFSVERPDGSNFTLKIRSTKLEDSAMYFCASTPRRDRVSEKLFFGSGTQLSVL.

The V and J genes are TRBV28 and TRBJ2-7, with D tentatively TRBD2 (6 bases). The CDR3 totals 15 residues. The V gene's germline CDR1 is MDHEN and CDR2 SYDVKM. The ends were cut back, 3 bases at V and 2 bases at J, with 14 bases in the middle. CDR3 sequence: CASSFRRESTYEQYF. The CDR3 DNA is TGTGCCAGCAGTTTCCGTCGGGAGTCAACCTACGAGCAGTACTTC.

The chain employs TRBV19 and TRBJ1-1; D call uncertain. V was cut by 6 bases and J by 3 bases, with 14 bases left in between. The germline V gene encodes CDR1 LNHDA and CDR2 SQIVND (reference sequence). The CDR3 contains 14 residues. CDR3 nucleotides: TGTGCCAGTAGAGTTACCTACCGCGACACTGAAGCTTTCTTT. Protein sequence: CASRVTYRDTEAFF. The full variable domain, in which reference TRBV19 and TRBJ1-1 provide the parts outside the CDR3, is DGGITQSPKYLFRKEGQNVTLSCEQNLNHDAMYWYRQDPGQGLRLIYYSQIVNDFQKGDIAEGYSVSREKKESFPLTVTSAQKNPTAFYLCASRVTYRDTEAFFGQGTRLTVV.

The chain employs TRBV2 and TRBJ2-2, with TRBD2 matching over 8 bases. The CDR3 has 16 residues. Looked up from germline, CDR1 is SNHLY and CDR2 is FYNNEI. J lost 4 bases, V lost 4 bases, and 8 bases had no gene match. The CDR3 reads CASSVGGLVGTGELFF. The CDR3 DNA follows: TGTGCCAGCAGTGTAGGGGGACTAGTAGGCACCGGGGAGCTGTTTTTT.

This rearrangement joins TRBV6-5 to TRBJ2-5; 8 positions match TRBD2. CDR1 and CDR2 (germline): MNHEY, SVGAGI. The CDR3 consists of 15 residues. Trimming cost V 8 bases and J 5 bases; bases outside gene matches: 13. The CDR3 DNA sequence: TGTGCCAGCCGGACGGGGGGGCGTTTCTGGGAGACCCAGTACTTC. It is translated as CASRTGGRFWETQYF.

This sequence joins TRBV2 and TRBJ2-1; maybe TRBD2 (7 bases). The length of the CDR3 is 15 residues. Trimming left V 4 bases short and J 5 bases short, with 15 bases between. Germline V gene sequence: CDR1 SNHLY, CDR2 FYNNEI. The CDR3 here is CASSARGALDNEQFF. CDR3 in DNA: TGTGCCAGCAGTGCCCGGGGGGCCTTGGACAATGAGCAGTTCTTC.

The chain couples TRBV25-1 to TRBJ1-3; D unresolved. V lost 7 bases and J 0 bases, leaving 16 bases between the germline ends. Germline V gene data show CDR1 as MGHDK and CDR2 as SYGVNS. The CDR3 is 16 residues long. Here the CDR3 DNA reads TGTGCCAGCATTTTAGGAGTAATCTTCTCTGGAAACACCATATATTTT. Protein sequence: CASILGVIFSGNTIYF.

This CDR3 reads CASSSDRTGTGQYF. In nucleotides, the CDR3 is TGTGCCAGCAGCTCCGACAGAACAGGGACGGGGCAGTACTTC. The V gene is TRBV7-2, the J gene TRBJ2-7, with D possibly matching TRBD1 (6 bases). The CDR3 spans 14 residues. V was pared by 4 bases and J by 9 bases, with 19 bases between. Germline-derived CDR1 and CDR2 are SGHTA and FQGNSA.

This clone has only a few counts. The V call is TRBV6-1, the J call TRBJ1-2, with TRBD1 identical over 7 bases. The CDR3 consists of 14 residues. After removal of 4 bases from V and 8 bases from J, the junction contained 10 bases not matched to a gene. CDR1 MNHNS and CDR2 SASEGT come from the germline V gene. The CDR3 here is CASSGQGIGMGYTF. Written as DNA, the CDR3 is TGTGCCAGCAGTGGACAGGGTATAGGCATGGGCTACACCTTC.

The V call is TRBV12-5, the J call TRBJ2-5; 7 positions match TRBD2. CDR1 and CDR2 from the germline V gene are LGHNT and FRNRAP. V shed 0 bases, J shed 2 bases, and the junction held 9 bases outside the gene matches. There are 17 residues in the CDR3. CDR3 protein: CASGLVFGGLHQETQYF. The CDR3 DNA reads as TGTGCTAGTGGTTTGGTATTCGGGGGGTTGCATCAAGAGACCCAGTACTTC.

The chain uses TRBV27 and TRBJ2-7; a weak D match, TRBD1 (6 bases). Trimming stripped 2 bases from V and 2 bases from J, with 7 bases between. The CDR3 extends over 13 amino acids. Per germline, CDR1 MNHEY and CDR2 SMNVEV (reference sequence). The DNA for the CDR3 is TGTGCCAGCAGTTTAAGGACAGCCTACGAGCAGTACTTC. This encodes CASSLRTAYEQYF.

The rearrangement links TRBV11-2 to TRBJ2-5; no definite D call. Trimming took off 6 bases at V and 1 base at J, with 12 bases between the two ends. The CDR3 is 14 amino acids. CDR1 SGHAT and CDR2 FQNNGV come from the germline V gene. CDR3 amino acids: CASSPNYFQETQYF. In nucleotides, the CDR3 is TGTGCCAGCAGTCCGAACTACTTCCAAGAGACCCAGTACTTC.

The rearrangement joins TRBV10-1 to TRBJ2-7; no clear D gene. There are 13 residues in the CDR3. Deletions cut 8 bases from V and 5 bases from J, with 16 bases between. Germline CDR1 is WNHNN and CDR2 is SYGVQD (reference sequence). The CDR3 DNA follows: TGCGCCAGCGCCGATTTAGATCGAGACGAGCAGTACTTC. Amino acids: CASADLDRDEQYF.

The CDR3 loop reads CASSPGQGALGYTF. CDR3 coding DNA: TGTGCCAGCAGCCCGGGACAGGGGGCGCTTGGCTACACCTTC. J is TRBJ1-2 and V is TRBV6-6; 12 bases match TRBD1. In germline, CDR1 is MNHNY, CDR2 SVGAGI (reference sequence). The CDR3 is 14 amino acids. The trim removed 6 bases at V and 7 bases at J, leaving 6 bases unmatched.

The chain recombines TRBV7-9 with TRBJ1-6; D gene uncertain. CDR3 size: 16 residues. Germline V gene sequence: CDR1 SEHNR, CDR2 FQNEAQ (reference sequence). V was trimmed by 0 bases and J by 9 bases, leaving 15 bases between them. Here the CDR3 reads CASSLAAGIGSSPLHF. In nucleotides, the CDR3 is TGTGCCAGCAGCTTAGCCGCGGGAATAGGGAGTTCACCCCTCCACTTT.

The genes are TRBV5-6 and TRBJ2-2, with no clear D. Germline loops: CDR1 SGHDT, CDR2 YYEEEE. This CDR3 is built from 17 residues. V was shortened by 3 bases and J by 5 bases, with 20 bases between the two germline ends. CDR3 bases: TGTGCCAGCAGCTCCCTCGGCAGCCAGGTATTAACCGGGGAGCTGTTTTTT. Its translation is CASSSLGSQVLTGELFF.

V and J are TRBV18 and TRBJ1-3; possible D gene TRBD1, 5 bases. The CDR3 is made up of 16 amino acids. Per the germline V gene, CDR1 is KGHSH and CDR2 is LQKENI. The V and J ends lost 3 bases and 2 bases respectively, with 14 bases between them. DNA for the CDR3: TGTGCCAGCTCACCCCCAGGGTTAGGGGCTGGAAACACCATATATTTT. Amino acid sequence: CASSPPGLGAGNTIYF.

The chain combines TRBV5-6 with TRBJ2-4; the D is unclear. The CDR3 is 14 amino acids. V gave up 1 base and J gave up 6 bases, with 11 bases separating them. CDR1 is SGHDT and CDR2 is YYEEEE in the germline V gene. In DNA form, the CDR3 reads TGTGCCAGCAGCTTGTGGCAGGCACCAAACATTCAGTACTTC. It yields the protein CASSLWQAPNIQYF.

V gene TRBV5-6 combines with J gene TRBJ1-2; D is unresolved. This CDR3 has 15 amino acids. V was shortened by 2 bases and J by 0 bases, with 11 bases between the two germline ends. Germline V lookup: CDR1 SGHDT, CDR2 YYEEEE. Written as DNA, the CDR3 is TGTGCCAGCAGCTTCGGGATGCACCCTAACTATGGCTACACCTTC. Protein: CASSFGMHPNYGYTF.

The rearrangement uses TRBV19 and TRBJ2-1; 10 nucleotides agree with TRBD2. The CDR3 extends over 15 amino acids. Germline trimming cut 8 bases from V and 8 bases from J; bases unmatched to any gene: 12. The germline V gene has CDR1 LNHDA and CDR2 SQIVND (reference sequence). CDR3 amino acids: CASWLAGVSWYEQFF. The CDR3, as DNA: TGTGCCAGTTGGCTAGCGGGAGTCTCCTGGTATGAGCAGTTCTTC.